Presented here are 27 T cell receptor beta chains from one specimen sequenced in a study of T cells after yellow fever vaccination. TCRdb used MiXCR to reprocess the 5' RACE reads, holding one entry per CDR3 protein. The sample lists about 580,000 distinct CDR3 sequences; roughly a sixth were seen once. The source material was PBMCs, sampled about 5 days after the first yellow fever vaccination. Source of these receptors: a young man who received the YFV17D yellow fever vaccine.

Only a few counts were recorded for this clonotype. The gene calls are TRBV10-3 and TRBJ2-1, with 7 positions matching TRBD1. Per germline, CDR1 ENHRY and CDR2 SYGVKD. V dropped 8 bases and J dropped 7; count of bases not matched to a gene: 8. The CDR3 sequence is 13 residues long. The CDR3 nucleotides are TGTGCCATCGGACAGGTGGGGCTTAATGAGCAGTTCTTC. Amino acids: CAIGQVGLNEQFF.

Only a few counts were recorded for this clonotype. The CDR3 region is CASSDSLLRGEQFF. CDR3 nucleotide sequence: TGTGCCAGCAGTGATAGCCTCCTCCGGGGTGAGCAGTTCTTC. J is TRBJ2-1 and V is TRBV6-1; perhaps TRBD2 as D (5 bases). This CDR3 region has 14 residues. V was cut by 3 bases and J by 9 bases, with 15 bases left in between. Germline CDR1 and CDR2: MNHNS and SASEGT.

This sequence joins TRBV2 and TRBJ2-2; the D gene could be TRBD1 or TRBD2 (5 bases each). Germline V gives CDR1 SNHLY, CDR2 FYNNEI. V lost 7 bases, J lost 3 bases, and 9 bases lay in between. CDR3 length: 13 amino acids. CDR3 nucleotide sequence: TGTGCCAGCAAAGAGGGGTACACCGGGGAGCTGTTTTTT. As protein: CASKEGYTGELFF. The full variable domain, its missing parts supplied by reference TRBV2 and TRBJ2-2, is EPEVTQTPSHQVTQMGQEVILRCVPISNHLYFYWYRQILGQKVEFLVSFYNNEISEKSEIFDDQFSVERPDGSNFTLKIRSTKLEDSAMYFCASKEGYTGELFFGEGSRLTVL.

In its sample, this clonotype was seen a few times. The chain joins TRBV7-2 to TRBJ2-3; unclear D gene. The CDR3 covers 14 residues. Germline loops: CDR1 SGHTA, CDR2 FQGNSA. V lost 5 bases, J lost 2 bases, and 11 bases lay in between. The CDR3, as DNA: TGTGCCAGCAGCATCTCGTTCCCCACAGATACGCAGTATTTT. Translating it yields CASSISFPTDTQYF.

The V and J genes are TRBV7-2 and TRBJ2-3; no clear D. The V and J ends lost 4 bases and 6 bases respectively, with 11 bases between them. The CDR3 covers 13 residues. Germline loops: CDR1 SGHTA, CDR2 FQGNSA. The CDR3: CASSSAKADTQYF. DNA for the CDR3: TGTGCCAGCAGCTCAGCAAAGGCGGATACGCAGTATTTT.

In this sample, this clonotype turned up a few times. The chain carries TRBV11-2 and TRBJ2-2; either TRBD1 or TRBD2 may supply D (5 bases each). CDR3 length: 16 amino acids. V was shortened by 7 bases and J by 5 bases, with 20 bases between the two germline ends. Germline loops: CDR1 SGHAT, CDR2 FQNNGV. CDR3 loop: CASKSRAVWGTGELFF. As DNA, the CDR3 is TGTGCCAGCAAATCTCGGGCGGTCTGGGGGACCGGGGAGCTGTTTTTT.

The CDR3 DNA is TGTGCCAGCAGCTGGGGGGAGTACGGCGGTGGCTACACCTTC. Residues: CASSWGEYGGGYTF. The chain carries TRBV5-6 and TRBJ1-2; weak D call: TRBD1 (5 bases). Trimming removed 3 bases at V and 7 bases at J, with 16 bases between. Germline CDR1 SGHDT, CDR2 YYEEEE. The length of the CDR3 is 14 residues.

This clonotype has only a few counts. The chain joins TRBV4-1 to TRBJ2-3; D is ambiguous. Germline V CDR1 and CDR2: MGHRA, YSYEKL. Trimming removed 4 bases at V and 1 base at J, with 12 bases between. This CDR3 comprises 15 residues. The CDR3 coding sequence is TGCGCCAGCAGCCGTATGGAGCCGGGCACAGATACGCAGTATTTT. Amino acid sequence: CASSRMEPGTDTQYF.

This sequence joins TRBV20-1 and TRBJ2-3; TRBD2 matches at 12 bases. J was trimmed by 2 bases and V by 3 bases; bases with no gene match: 6. The CDR3 contains 16 residues. The V gene's germline CDR1 is DFQATT and CDR2 SNEGSKA (reference sequence). DNA for the CDR3: TGCAGTGCTAGTCGGCTAGCGGGGGGGCCCACAGATACGCAGTATTTT. Amino acids: CSASRLAGGPTDTQYF.

This clonotype was counted a few times. J is TRBJ2-7 and V is TRBV4-2, with TRBD2 identical over 8 bases. The CDR3 loop spans 19 amino acids. V gave up 4 bases and J gave up 3 bases; unmatched junction bases: 20. Germline V lookup: CDR1 LGHNA, CDR2 YNFKEQ. CDR3 in DNA: TGTGCCAGCAGCCGCCGATCAGACGGGAGCGGGGGCGCTATCTACGAGCAGTACGTC. It is translated as CASSRRSDGSGGAIYEQYV.

This clonotype was counted between two and nine times. The CDR3 sequence: CASSHQWQHNSPLHF. CDR3 bases: TGTGCCAGCAGCCATCAGTGGCAGCACAATTCACCCCTCCACTTT. The chain links TRBV5-5 to TRBJ1-6; unclear D gene. V was cut by 4 bases and J by 7 bases, with 15 bases left in between. The CDR3 has 15 residues. Per germline, CDR1 SGHKS and CDR2 YYEKEE (reference sequence).

This clonotype was detected only a few times. The V call is TRBV4-2, the J call TRBJ2-7; D perhaps matches TRBD2 (6 bases). In germline, CDR1 is LGHNA, CDR2 YNFKEQ. The V end was cut by 3 bases, the J end by 7 bases, with 7 bases between. The CDR3 is 11 residues long. CDR3 region: CASSHRGEQYV. DNA for the CDR3: TGTGCCAGCAGCCACCGGGGGGAGCAGTACGTC.

This clonotype occurred once. V usage is TRBV7-9 and J usage is TRBJ1-2; D not resolved. This CDR3 has 11 residues. Germline assignment: CDR1 SEHNR and CDR2 FQNEAQ (reference sequence). Trimming cost V 2 bases and J 7 bases, with 5 bases left between them. The DNA of the CDR3 is TGTGCCAGCAGCTTACCTAGTGGCTACACCTTC. It codes for CASSLPSGYTF.

This clonotype was seen more than once but under ten times. CDR3: CASSPGPAPDTQYF. The CDR3 bases are TGCGCCAGCAGCCCGGGACCTGCTCCAGATACGCAGTATTTT. This chain uses TRBV4-1 with TRBJ2-3; D possibly uses TRBD1 or TRBD2 (5 bases each). Trimming removed 4 bases from V and 4 bases from J, with 12 bases in between. In germline, CDR1 is MGHRA, CDR2 YSYEKL. CDR3 length equals 14 residues.

This clonotype was observed a handful of times. V and J are TRBV7-9 and TRBJ1-2; D is unresolved. Germline CDR1 SEHNR, CDR2 FQNEAQ (reference sequence). The CDR3 sequence is 13 residues long. V was cut by 4 bases and J by 2 bases, with 8 bases left in between. The CDR3 nucleotides read TGTGCCAGCAGCTCCACGGAGAACTATGGCTACACCTTC. Its protein is CASSSTENYGYTF.

The chain joins TRBV6-2 or TRBV6-3 to TRBJ1-1, with D hard to call. Per the germline V gene, CDR1 is MNHEY and CDR2 is SVGEGT. Trimming cost V 5 bases and J 1 base, with 11 bases left between them. CDR3 length: 14 residues. Written as DNA, the CDR3 is TGTGCCAGCAGTCCCCACGGGAAGAACACTGAAGCTTTCTTT. Translating it yields CASSPHGKNTEAFF.

This chain connects TRBV5-1 to TRBJ1-6; 7 bases match TRBD1. Germline V gene sequence: CDR1 SGHRS, CDR2 YFSETQ. V lost 4 bases to trimming and J lost 11 bases; unmatched junction nucleotides: 6. This CDR3 contains 13 residues. The CDR3 bases are TGCGCCAGCAGCCCGACAGGGTATGCACCCCTCCACTTT. Translation gives CASSPTGYAPLHF.

There are a few counts of this clonotype. V usage is TRBV5-1 and J usage is TRBJ2-5; D gene ambiguous. The germline V and J ends were trimmed by 5 bases and 2 bases, with 10 bases remaining between them. Germline assignment: CDR1 SGHRS and CDR2 YFSETQ. The CDR3 spans 13 residues. CDR3 sequence reads: CASRQPRQETQYF. In nucleotides, the CDR3 is TGCGCCAGCAGGCAGCCCCGACAAGAGACCCAGTACTTC. The full variable domain, with the rest looked up from reference TRBV5-1 and TRBJ2-5, is KAGVTQTPRYLIKTRGQQVTLSCSPISGHRSVSWYQQTPGQGLQFLFEYFSETQRNKGNFPGRFSGRQFSNSRSEMNVSTLELGDSALYLCASRQPRQETQYFGPGTRLLVL.

This clonotype was found a few times. The V call is TRBV7-9, the J call TRBJ2-5; the D gene is possibly TRBD1 (5 bases). Deletions cut 5 bases from V and 5 bases from J, with 18 bases between. This CDR3 is 15 amino acids long. Germline V gene sequence: CDR1 SEHNR, CDR2 FQNEAQ (reference sequence). The CDR3 loop is CASSPPVLGLETQYF. The CDR3 nucleotides are TGTGCCAGCAGCCCCCCAGTTTTGGGGCTCGAGACCCAGTACTTC.

This clonotype was seen a few times. The chain is built from TRBV24-1 and TRBJ2-1, with D uncertain. Germline CDR1 and CDR2: KGHDR and SFDVKD. V lost 5 bases and J 5 bases, leaving 9 bases between the germline ends. The CDR3 length is 13 residues. The CDR3 DNA sequence: TGTGCCACCAGTGCTGGGCTGAACAATGAGCAGTTCTTC. Translating it yields CATSAGLNNEQFF.

The V and J genes are TRBV7-2 and TRBJ2-5; TRBD2 matches 12 bases. V trimming: 8 bases; J trimming: 4 bases; junction bases outside the gene matches: 11. Germline CDR1 reads SGHTA; CDR2 reads FQGNSA. The CDR3 runs to 16 residues. The CDR3 sequence is CASLGASGGAGETQYF. DNA of the CDR3: TGTGCCAGCTTGGGGGCTAGCGGGGGGGCTGGAGAGACCCAGTACTTC.

The J gene is TRBJ2-1, the V gene TRBV5-4; TRBD2 matches 10 bases. Germline CDR1 is SGHNT and CDR2 is YYREEE (reference sequence). J lost 4 bases, V lost 4 bases, and 2 bases had no gene match. This CDR3 is 14 amino acids long. Written as DNA, the CDR3 is TGTGCCAGCAGCGGACTAGCGGTTTACAATGAGCAGTTCTTC. Residues: CASSGLAVYNEQFF.

There are a few counts of this clonotype. This chain joins TRBV10-3 and TRBJ2-6; D call uncertain. The CDR3 sequence is 17 residues long. The germline CDR1 and CDR2 sequences are ENHRY and SYGVKD. Trimming left V 4 bases short and J 0 bases short, with 13 bases between. The CDR3 DNA reads TGTGCCATCAGTGGCCCTACTTTCTTCTCTGGGGCCAACGTCCTGACTTTC. As protein: CAISGPTFFSGANVLTF.

This clonotype was found a few times. The CDR3 sequence: CASSYSRGGGYNEQFF. In DNA form, the CDR3 reads TGTGCCAGCAGTTACTCGAGGGGGGGAGGGTACAATGAGCAGTTCTTC. This chain links TRBV6-5 with TRBJ2-1; weak D call: TRBD2 (7 bases). V was shortened by 0 bases and J by 4 bases, with 13 bases between the two germline ends. CDR1 is MNHEY and CDR2 is SVGAGI in the germline V gene. CDR3 length: 16 residues.

This clonotype was counted a few times. V gene TRBV6-5 combines with J gene TRBJ1-4, with TRBD1 as a possible D gene (5 bases). Germline V gene lookup returns CDR1 MNHEY and CDR2 SVGAGI. Trimming cost V 4 bases and J 5 bases, with 14 bases left between them. The CDR3 covers 15 residues. The CDR3 loop is CASSWGGARNEKLFF. DNA for the CDR3: TGTGCCAGCAGTTGGGGAGGGGCGCGGAATGAAAAACTGTTTTTT.

This clonotype was recorded at least ten times. The J gene is TRBJ1-3, the V gene TRBV14; maybe TRBD1 (6 bases). The V gene lost 4 bases and the J gene lost 4 bases, with 14 bases spanning the gap. Germline loops: CDR1 SGHDN, CDR2 FVKESK. The CDR3 spans 15 residues. CDR3 sequence: CASSLRGGHGNTIYF. CDR3 sequence (DNA): TGTGCCAGCAGCCTCCGGGGGGGACACGGAAACACCATATATTTT.

This clonotype was found many times. The CDR3 spells CASSPDNNEQFF. In DNA form, the CDR3 reads TGTGCCAGCAGCCCTGACAACAATGAGCAGTTCTTC. The chain uses TRBV7-9 and TRBJ2-1; D not certain. The CDR3 spans 12 residues. Germline V CDR1 and CDR2: SEHNR, FQNEAQ (reference sequence). V gave up 5 bases and J gave up 5 bases, with 7 bases separating them.